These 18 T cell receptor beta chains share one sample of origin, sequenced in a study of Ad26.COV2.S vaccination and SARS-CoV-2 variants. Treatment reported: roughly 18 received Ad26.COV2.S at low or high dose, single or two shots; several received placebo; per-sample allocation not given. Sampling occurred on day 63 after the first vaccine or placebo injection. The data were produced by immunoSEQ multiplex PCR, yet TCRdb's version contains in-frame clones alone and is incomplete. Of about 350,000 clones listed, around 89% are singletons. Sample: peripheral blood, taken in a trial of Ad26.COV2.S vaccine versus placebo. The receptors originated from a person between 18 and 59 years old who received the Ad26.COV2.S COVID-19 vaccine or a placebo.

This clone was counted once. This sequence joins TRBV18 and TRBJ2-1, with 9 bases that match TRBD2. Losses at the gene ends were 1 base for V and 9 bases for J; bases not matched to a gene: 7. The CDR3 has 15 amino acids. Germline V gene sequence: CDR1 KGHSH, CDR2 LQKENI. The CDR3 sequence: CASSPLSGSTGEQFF. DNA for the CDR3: TGTGCCAGCTCACCACTTAGCGGGAGTACAGGTGAGCAGTTCTTC. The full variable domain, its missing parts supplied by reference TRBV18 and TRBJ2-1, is NAGVMQNPRHLVRRRGQEARLRCSPMKGHSHVYWYRQLPEEGLKFMVYLQKENIIDESGMPKERFSAEFPKEGPSILRIQQVVRGDSAAYFCASSPLSGSTGEQFFGPGTRLTVL.

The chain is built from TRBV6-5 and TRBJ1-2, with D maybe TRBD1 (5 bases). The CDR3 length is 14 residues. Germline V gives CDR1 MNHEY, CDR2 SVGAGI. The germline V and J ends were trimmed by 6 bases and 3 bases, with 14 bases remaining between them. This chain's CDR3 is CASSPMQGDYGYTF. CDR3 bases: TGTGCCAGCAGCCCGATGCAGGGTGACTATGGCTACACCTTC.

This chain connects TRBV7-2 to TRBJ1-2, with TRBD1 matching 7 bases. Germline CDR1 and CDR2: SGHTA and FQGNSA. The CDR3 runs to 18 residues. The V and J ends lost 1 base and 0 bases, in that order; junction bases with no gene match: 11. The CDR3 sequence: CASSLVARGAQANYGYTF. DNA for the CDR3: TGTGCCAGCAGCTTAGTAGCCAGGGGGGCACAAGCTAACTATGGCTACACCTTC.

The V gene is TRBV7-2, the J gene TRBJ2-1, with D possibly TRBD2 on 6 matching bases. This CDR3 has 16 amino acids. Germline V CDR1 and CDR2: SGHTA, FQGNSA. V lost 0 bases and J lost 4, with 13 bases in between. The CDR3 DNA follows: TGTGCCAGCAGCTTAGCGGTCGGAGGGTTATACAATGAGCAGTTCTTC. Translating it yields CASSLAVGGLYNEQFF.

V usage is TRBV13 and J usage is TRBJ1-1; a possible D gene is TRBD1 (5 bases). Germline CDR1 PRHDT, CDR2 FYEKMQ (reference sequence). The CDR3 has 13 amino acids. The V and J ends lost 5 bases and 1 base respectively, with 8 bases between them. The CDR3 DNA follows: TGTGCCAGCAGCCCTGGGGGGAACACTGAAGCTTTCTTT. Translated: CASSPGGNTEAFF.

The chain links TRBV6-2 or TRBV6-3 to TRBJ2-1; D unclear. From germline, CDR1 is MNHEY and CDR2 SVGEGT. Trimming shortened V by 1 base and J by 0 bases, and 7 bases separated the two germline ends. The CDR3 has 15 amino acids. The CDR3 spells CASSYLGYSYNEQFF. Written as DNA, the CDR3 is TGTGCCAGCAGTTACTTAGGTTACTCCTACAATGAGCAGTTCTTC.

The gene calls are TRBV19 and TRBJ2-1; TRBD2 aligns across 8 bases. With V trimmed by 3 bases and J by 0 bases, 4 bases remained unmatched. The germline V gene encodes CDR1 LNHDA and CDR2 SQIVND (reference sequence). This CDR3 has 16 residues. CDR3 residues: CASSILSGSSYNEQFF. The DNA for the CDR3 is TGTGCCAGTAGTATTCTCAGCGGGAGCTCCTACAATGAGCAGTTCTTC. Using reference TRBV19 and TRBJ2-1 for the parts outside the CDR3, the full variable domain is DGGITQSPKYLFRKEGQNVTLSCEQNLNHDAMYWYRQDPGQGLRLIYYSQIVNDFQKGDIAEGYSVSREKKESFPLTVTSAQKNPTAFYLCASSILSGSSYNEQFFGPGTRLTVL.

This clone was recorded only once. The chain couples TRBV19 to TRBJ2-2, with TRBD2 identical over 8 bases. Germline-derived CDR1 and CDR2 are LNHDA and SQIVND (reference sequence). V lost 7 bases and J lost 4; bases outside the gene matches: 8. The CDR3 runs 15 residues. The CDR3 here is CASKSQRESTGELFF. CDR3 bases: TGTGCCAGTAAGTCTCAGCGGGAGAGCACCGGGGAGCTGTTTTTT.

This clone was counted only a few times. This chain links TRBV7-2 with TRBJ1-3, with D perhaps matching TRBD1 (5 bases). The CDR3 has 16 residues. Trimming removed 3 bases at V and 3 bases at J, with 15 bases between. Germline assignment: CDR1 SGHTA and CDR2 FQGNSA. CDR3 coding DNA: TGTGCCAGCAGCTTTAGTCAGGGTGTCGGTGGAAACACCATATATTTT. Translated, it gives CASSFSQGVGGNTIYF.

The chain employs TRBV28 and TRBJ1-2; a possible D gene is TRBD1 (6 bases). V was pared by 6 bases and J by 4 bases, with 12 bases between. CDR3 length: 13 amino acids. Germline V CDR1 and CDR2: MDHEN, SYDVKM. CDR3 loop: CASSIGGSYGYTF. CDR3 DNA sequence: TGTGCCAGCAGCATAGGGGGTTCCTATGGCTACACCTTC.

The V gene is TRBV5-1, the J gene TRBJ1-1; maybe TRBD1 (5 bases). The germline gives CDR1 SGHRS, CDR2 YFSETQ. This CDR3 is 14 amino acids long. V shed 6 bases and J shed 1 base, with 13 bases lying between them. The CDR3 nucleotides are TGCGCCAGCACCAAGCTCGGGGGGAACACTGAAGCTTTCTTT. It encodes CASTKLGGNTEAFF.

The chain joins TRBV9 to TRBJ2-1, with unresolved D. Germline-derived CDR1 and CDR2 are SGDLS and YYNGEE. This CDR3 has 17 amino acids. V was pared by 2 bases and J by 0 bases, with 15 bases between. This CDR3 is CASSVTFQVSSYNEQFF. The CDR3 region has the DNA TGTGCCAGCAGCGTTACCTTTCAGGTAAGCTCCTACAATGAGCAGTTCTTC.

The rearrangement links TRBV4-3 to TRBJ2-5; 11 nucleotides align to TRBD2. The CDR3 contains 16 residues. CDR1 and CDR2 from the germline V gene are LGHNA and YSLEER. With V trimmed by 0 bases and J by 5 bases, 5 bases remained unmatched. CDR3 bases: TGCGCCAGCAGCCAAGATAGCGGGGGGGCCGGCGAGACCCAGTACTTC. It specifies CASSQDSGGAGETQYF.

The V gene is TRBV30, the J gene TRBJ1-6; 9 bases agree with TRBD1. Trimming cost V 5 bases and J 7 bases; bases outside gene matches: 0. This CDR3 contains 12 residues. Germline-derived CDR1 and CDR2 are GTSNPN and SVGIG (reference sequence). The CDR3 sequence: CAWDRGNSPLHF. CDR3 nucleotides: TGTGCCTGGGACAGGGGGAATTCACCCCTCCACTTT.

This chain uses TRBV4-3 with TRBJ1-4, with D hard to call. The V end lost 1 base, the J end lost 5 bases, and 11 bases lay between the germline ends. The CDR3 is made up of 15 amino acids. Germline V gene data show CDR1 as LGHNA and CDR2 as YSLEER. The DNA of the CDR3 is TGCGCCAGCAGCCAAGGTAAAGGGTGGAATGAAAAACTGTTTTTT. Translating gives CASSQGKGWNEKLFF.

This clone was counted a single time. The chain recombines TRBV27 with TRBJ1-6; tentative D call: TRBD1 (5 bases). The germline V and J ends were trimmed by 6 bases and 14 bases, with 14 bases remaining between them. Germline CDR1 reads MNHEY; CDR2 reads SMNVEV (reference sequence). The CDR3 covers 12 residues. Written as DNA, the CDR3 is TGTGCCAGCAGGTCCGGGGGAGGTACCCTCCACTTT. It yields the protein CASRSGGGTLHF.

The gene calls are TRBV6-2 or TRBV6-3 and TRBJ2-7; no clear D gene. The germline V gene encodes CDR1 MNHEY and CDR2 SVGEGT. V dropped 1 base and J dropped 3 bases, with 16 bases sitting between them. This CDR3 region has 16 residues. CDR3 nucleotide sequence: TGTGCCAGCAGTTACTTCAAATGGCACAACCGCTACGAGCAGTACTTC. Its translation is CASSYFKWHNRYEQYF.

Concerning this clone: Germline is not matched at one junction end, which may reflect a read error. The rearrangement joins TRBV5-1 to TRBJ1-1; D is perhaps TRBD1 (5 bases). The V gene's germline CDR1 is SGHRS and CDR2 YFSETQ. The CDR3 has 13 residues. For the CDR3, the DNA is TGTCATGCCGTCGGGACCGAATTCACTGAAGCTTTCTTT. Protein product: CHAVGTEFTEAFF.